The present T cell receptor (beta chain) was sequenced within a study of cytomegalovirus exposure and HLA in healthy donors. Study summary: T cells numbering about 179 million yielded around 120 million unique TCR beta sequences in an earlier analysis. Genotyping of hundreds of donors showed that around 85% belonged to the Caucasian-associated ancestry cluster. Study-level points and caveats: It was reported that TCR beta sequences correctly inferred the HLA-A and HLA-B alleles for most subjects. A few V segments could not be told apart, such as TRBV6-2 and TRBV6-3, and were left out.

In the PCR, 60 Vbeta and 13 Jbeta primers were used. The method was immunoSEQ multiplex PCR; TCRdb's version includes in-frame clones alone and lacks a portion of them. The sample lists 55,000 to 85,000 clones, approximately 80% seen once, with around 7.4% in the top ten. The CDR3 runs 16 residues. Per the germline V gene, CDR1 is SNHLY and CDR2 is FYNNEI. With V trimmed by 4 bases and J by 3 bases, 6 bases remained unmatched. As regards this clone: The antigen is undetermined.

The chain uses TRBV2 and TRBJ2-2, with TRBD2 matching 9 bases. This clonotype originated in a man between 18 and 29 years old in good health and CMV-seropositive. Sequencing used PBMCs. The CDR3 loop is CASSGGGALYTGELFF. The CDR3 DNA is TGTGCCAGCAGTGGCGGGGGGGCCTTGTACACCGGGGAGCTGTTTTTT.